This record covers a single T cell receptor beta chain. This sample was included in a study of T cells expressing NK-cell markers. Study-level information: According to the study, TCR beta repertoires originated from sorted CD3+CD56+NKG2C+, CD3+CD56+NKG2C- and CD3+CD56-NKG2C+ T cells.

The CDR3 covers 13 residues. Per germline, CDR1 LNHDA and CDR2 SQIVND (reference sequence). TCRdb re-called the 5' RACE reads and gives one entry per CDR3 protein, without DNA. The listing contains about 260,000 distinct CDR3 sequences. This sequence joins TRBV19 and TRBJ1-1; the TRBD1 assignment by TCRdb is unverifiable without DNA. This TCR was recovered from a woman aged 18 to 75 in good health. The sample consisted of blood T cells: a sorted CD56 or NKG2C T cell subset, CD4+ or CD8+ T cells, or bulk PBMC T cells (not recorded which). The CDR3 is CASNKQGWTEAFF.